Shown below are 14 T cell receptor beta chains from a single sample sequenced in a study of blood T cell repertoires in COVID-19. The protocol was immunoSEQ multiplex PCR, while the TCRdb copy is restricted to in-frame clones and leaves out a portion. The table includes roughly 100,000 clones, about four fifths detected once. Source material: peripheral blood. Receptors originate from a woman between 70 and 85 years old with acute or convalescent COVID-19.

V gene TRBV29-1 combines with J gene TRBJ2-2, with 9 bases fitting TRBD1. Trimming at V came to 6 bases and at J to 7 bases, leaving 6 bases not matched to a gene. Germline V CDR1 and CDR2: SQVTM, ANQGSEA. The CDR3 extends over 13 amino acids. The CDR3 is CSVLQGAVGELFF. DNA of the CDR3: TGCAGCGTCTTACAGGGGGCCGTCGGGGAGCTGTTTTTT.

The chain has TRBV7-2 and TRBJ2-2; 9 nucleotides agree with TRBD2. CDR1 SGHTA and CDR2 FQGNSA come from the germline V gene. This CDR3 is built from 19 residues. Unmatched junction bases numbered 12, after V lost 2 bases and J lost 2 bases. The CDR3 is CASSLYGYGLATNTGELFF. CDR3 DNA: TGTGCCAGCAGCTTATATGGTTACGGACTAGCGACAAACACCGGGGAGCTGTTTTTT.

This clone was recorded a few times. The rearrangement links TRBV5-1 to TRBJ1-5; the D is unclear. Per germline, CDR1 SGHRS and CDR2 YFSETQ. The CDR3 runs to 13 residues. Trimming removed 2 bases at V and 5 bases at J, with 8 bases between. The CDR3 nucleotides are TGCGCCAGCAGCTTCGACTCCGATCAGCCCCAGCATTTT. This gives the protein CASSFDSDQPQHF. Full variable domain (outside the CDR3, taken from reference TRBV5-1 and TRBJ1-5): KAGVTQTPRYLIKTRGQQVTLSCSPISGHRSVSWYQQTPGQGLQFLFEYFSETQRNKGNFPGRFSGRQFSNSRSEMNVSTLELGDSALYLCASSFDSDQPQHFGDGTRLSIL.

The chain's CDR3 is CASSRGSYEQYF. The CDR3, as DNA: TGTGCCAGCAGCCGGGGCTCCTACGAGCAGTACTTC. J is TRBJ2-7 and V is TRBV9; D is perhaps TRBD2 (5 bases). The germline gives CDR1 SGDLS, CDR2 YYNGEE. Trimming removed 4 bases from V and 0 bases from J, with 5 bases in between. The CDR3 is 12 amino acids.

The chain is built from TRBV29-1 and TRBJ2-5; 7 bases align to TRBD1. Germline CDR1 and CDR2: SQVTM and ANQGSEA. This CDR3 comprises 15 residues. The J segment lost 4 bases and the V segment lost 0 bases, leaving 8 bases of the junction unmatched. The CDR3 coding sequence is TGCAGCGTTGAAGATCAAGGGGGCTGGGGAGAGACCCAGTACTTC. This encodes CSVEDQGGWGETQYF.

The CDR3 DNA reads as TGTGCCAGCAGCTTGGCAGGGCCCTACGAGCAGTACTTC. Protein sequence: CASSLAGPYEQYF. The chain links TRBV5-4 to TRBJ2-7; tentatively, D is TRBD1 (5 bases). This CDR3 region has 13 residues. Looked up from germline, CDR1 is SGHNT and CDR2 is YYREEE (reference sequence). The V end was cut by 0 bases, the J end by 2 bases, with 6 bases between.

The chain employs TRBV2 and TRBJ1-2; no definite D call. The CDR3 covers 11 residues. Trimming took off 5 bases at V and 5 bases at J, with 6 bases between the two ends. CDR1 is SNHLY, CDR2 FYNNEI, per germline. CDR3 residues: CASSSPYGYTF. The CDR3 nucleotides are TGTGCCAGCAGTTCCCCTTATGGCTACACCTTC.

The rearrangement uses TRBV19 and TRBJ2-3; 13 nucleotides line up with TRBD2. CDR3 length: 17 residues. V was clipped by 5 bases and J by 0 bases; unmatched bases: 5. Germline CDR1 LNHDA, CDR2 SQIVND (reference sequence). CDR3 nucleotides: TGTGCCAGTAGTCCGGGACTAGCGGGGACTAGCACAGATACGCAGTATTTT. The encoded protein is CASSPGLAGTSTDTQYF.

This chain joins TRBV19 and TRBJ1-5; TRBD1 matches at 9 bases. CDR3 length: 15 amino acids. Germline lookup yields CDR1 LNHDA and CDR2 SQIVND (reference sequence). Unmatched junction bases numbered 7, after V lost 5 bases and J lost 5 bases. The CDR3 sequence: CASSGGQGPHQPQHF. CDR3 sequence (DNA): TGTGCCAGTAGTGGGGGACAGGGTCCGCATCAGCCCCAGCATTTT.

V usage is TRBV7-2 and J usage is TRBJ1-5; 7 bases agree with TRBD1. J was trimmed by 5 bases and V by 1 base; bases with no gene match: 8. The length of the CDR3 is 16 residues. Germline V gene sequence: CDR1 SGHTA, CDR2 FQGNSA. CDR3 loop: CASSLDTGVVDQPQHF. The CDR3 nucleotides are TGTGCCAGCAGCTTAGATACAGGGGTAGTAGATCAGCCCCAGCATTTT.

The genes are TRBV5-1 and TRBJ2-2; D possibly corresponds to TRBD2 (6 bases). This CDR3 has 16 residues. Germline V CDR1 and CDR2: SGHRS, YFSETQ. With 1 base removed from V and 1 base from J, the gap between germline ends came to 11 bases. CDR3 protein: CASSLYGRGNTGELFF. In nucleotides, the CDR3 is TGCGCCAGCAGCTTGTATGGGCGGGGGAACACCGGGGAGCTGTTTTTT. The variable domain in full, completed from reference TRBV5-1 and TRBJ2-2, reads KAGVTQTPRYLIKTRGQQVTLSCSPISGHRSVSWYQQTPGQGLQFLFEYFSETQRNKGNFPGRFSGRQFSNSRSEMNVSTLELGDSALYLCASSLYGRGNTGELFFGEGSRLTVL.

The genes are TRBV7-2 and TRBJ1-1, with no clear D. Germline V gene lookup returns CDR1 SGHTA and CDR2 FQGNSA. The CDR3 contains 14 residues. V shed 5 bases and J shed 3 bases, with 13 bases lying between them. CDR3 DNA sequence: TGTGCCAGCAGCCCCGCGGGTGAGGACACTGAAGCTTTCTTT. It yields the protein CASSPAGEDTEAFF.

The rearrangement joins TRBV7-2 to TRBJ1-5, with D unclear. The CDR3 runs 13 residues. V lost 5 bases and J 3 bases, leaving 8 bases between the germline ends. Germline V gives CDR1 SGHTA, CDR2 FQGNSA. In DNA, the CDR3 is TGTGCCAGCAGCCCGGGGAACAATCAGCCCCAGCATTTT. It translates to CASSPGNNQPQHF.

The rearrangement uses TRBV5-6 and TRBJ2-1; the D gene is possibly TRBD1 (6 bases). Between the trimmed V and J ends, which lost 2 bases and 3 bases, there was a span of 9 bases. The CDR3 has 14 amino acids. Germline loops: CDR1 SGHDT, CDR2 YYEEEE. The chain's CDR3 is CASSLGGHYNEQFF. Written as DNA, the CDR3 is TGTGCCAGCAGCTTAGGGGGACACTACAATGAGCAGTTCTTC.